The 21 T cell receptor beta chains listed next were all sequenced from one sample in a study of T cells in women clearing cervical HPV infection. TCRdb's table, derived via immunoSEQ multiplex PCR, lists solely in-frame clones and lacks some. The sample table includes tens of thousands of clones. The specimen was blood buffy coat. These receptors all come from a woman between 18 and 69 years old with a cervical HPV16 infection that either progressed to CIN3+ or cleared (not recorded which).

A remark on this clone: The read ends 3 residues early relative to the CDR3; the germline J gene fills the gap. This chain connects TRBV20-1 to TRBJ2-7, with 8 bases fitting TRBD2. CDR3 length: 14 amino acids. V shed 6 bases and J 0 bases; nucleotides not matched to a gene: 7. The germline CDR1 and CDR2 sequences are DFQATT and SNEGSKA (reference sequence). CDR3 protein: CSARPLAGSYEQYF. Partial CDR3 DNA: TGCAGTGCCCGACCCCTAGCGGGCTCCTACGAG.

In the case of this clone: The CDR3 end is not reached by the read, which stops 3 residues before it; the germline J gene fills it in. The chain recombines TRBV9 with TRBJ2-2; 8 nucleotides agree with TRBD1. The germline gives CDR1 SGDLS, CDR2 YYNGEE. V shed 5 bases and J 7 bases; nucleotides not matched to a gene: 7. This CDR3 has 14 residues. CDR3 bases read: TGTGCCAGCAGGGGCAGGGGGCTGGACGGGGAG. Protein product: CASRGRGLDGE. The CDR3 in its entirety is CASRGRGLDGELFF.

For this clone: Read data end 3 residues before the CDR3 end; the end is taken from the germline J gene. The chain uses TRBV20-1 and TRBJ2-3; D gene uncertain. Trimming took 0 bases from V and 4 from J, leaving 11 bases between them. Germline values: CDR1 DFQATT, CDR2 SNEGSKA (reference sequence). The CDR3 is 14 residues long. The CDR3 is CSAREAPGADTQYF. CDR3 bases read: TGCAGTGCTAGAGAAGCGCCTGGCGCAGATACG.

With respect to this clone: The read comes to an end 3 residues before the CDR3 does, leaving the germline J gene to fill in the end. The chain joins TRBV7-9 to TRBJ1-1; no reliable D call. V shed 8 bases and J shed 0 bases, with 16 bases lying between them. CDR1 and CDR2 from the germline V gene are SEHNR and FQNEAQ (reference sequence). This CDR3 region has 15 residues. Here the CDR3 reads CASAAKESMNTEAFF. The sequenced CDR3 bases are TGTGCCAGCGCGGCAAAGGAGTCCATGAACACTGAA.

Of note for this clone: The read ends 3 residues before the CDR3 terminus; that terminus is restored from the germline J gene. V is TRBV29-1 and J is TRBJ1-4; D perhaps matches TRBD1 (6 bases). The germline gives CDR1 SQVTM, CDR2 ANQGSEA. The CDR3 extends over 13 amino acids. The V gene lost 6 bases and the J gene lost 7 bases, with 15 bases spanning the gap. CDR3 DNA (partial): TGCAGCGTATTAGGACAGTATGGTGAAAAA. This translates into CSVLGQYGEK. The full CDR3 is CSVLGQYGEKLFF. Full variable domain (remainder filled in from reference TRBV29-1 and TRBJ1-4): SAVISQKPSRDICQRGTSLTIQCQVDSQVTMMFWYRQQPGQSLTLIATANQGSEATYESGFVIDKFPISRPNLTFSTLTVSNMSPEDSSIYLCSVLGQYGEKLFFGSGTQLSVL.

About this clone itself: The read falls 3 residues short of the CDR3 end, and the missing part is taken from the germline J gene. The chain links TRBV4-1 to TRBJ2-7; D is uncertain. The CDR3 covers 14 residues. Germline assignment: CDR1 MGHRA and CDR2 YSYEKL. V was cut by 1 base and J by 0 bases, with 7 bases left in between. CDR3 bases read: TGCGCCAGCAGCCAAGTAGGCGGCTCCTACGAG. Translated, it gives CASSQVGGSYE. The CDR3 in its entirety is CASSQVGGSYEQYF.

Points on this clone: The read halts 3 residues ahead of the CDR3 end, with the missing end drawn from the germline J gene. The chain has TRBV30 and TRBJ2-1; D perhaps matches TRBD2 (5 bases). Germline CDR1 and CDR2: GTSNPN and SVGIG (reference sequence). Trimming took off 0 bases at V and 6 bases at J, with 9 bases between the two ends. There are 13 residues in the CDR3. This CDR3 is CAWSVGERNEQFF. The DNA read from the CDR3 is TGTGCCTGGAGTGTCGGGGAGCGCAATGAG.

Remarks on this clone: The read comes to an end 3 residues before the CDR3 does, leaving the germline J gene to fill in the end. The chain couples TRBV6-1 to TRBJ1-1; TRBD1 agrees at 12 bases. This CDR3 is built from 15 residues. CDR1 is MNHNS and CDR2 is SASEGT in the germline V gene. CDR3 bases read: TGTGCCAGCAGTGAACCGGGACAGGGGGCCCTCATG. Its translation: CASSEPGQGALM. The whole CDR3 sequence reads CASSEPGQGALMAFF.

Of note for this clone: Coverage ceases 3 residues before the CDR3 finishes, and the germline J gene fills in the end. V and J are TRBV2 and TRBJ2-7; D is unclear. The CDR3 consists of 14 residues. Trimming removed 6 bases at V and 4 bases at J, with 16 bases between. From germline, CDR1 is SNHLY and CDR2 FYNNEI. The part of the CDR3 DNA that was read is TGTGCCAGCAGCCAAAAGCCAGGTTTGTACGAG. It is translated as CASSQKPGLYE. The complete CDR3 sequence is CASSQKPGLYEQYF.

This CDR3 is CASAGTGSLLTYNEQFF. The CDR3 bases that were read are TGTGCCAGCGCCGGGACTGGAAGCCTGTTAACCTACAATGAG. The V and J genes are TRBV19 and TRBJ2-1, with D tentatively TRBD2 (6 bases). The read stops 3 residues short of the end of the CDR3; the missing end is completed from the germline J gene. Trimming took off 9 bases at V and 2 bases at J, with 23 bases between the two ends. This CDR3 region has 17 residues. CDR1 is LNHDA and CDR2 is SQIVND in the germline V gene (reference sequence).

In the case of this clone: The read terminates 3 residues ahead of where the CDR3 ends, so the germline J gene completes it. The V gene is TRBV18, the J gene TRBJ1-2; tentative D call: TRBD1 (6 bases). The CDR3 is made up of 13 amino acids. The V end lost 8 bases, the J end lost 5 bases, and 15 bases lay between the germline ends. CDR1 is KGHSH and CDR2 is LQKENI in the germline V gene. CDR3 residues: CASHPQGSYGYTF. CDR3 DNA (partial): TGTGCCAGCCATCCTCAGGGGTCGTATGGC.

The CDR3 bases that were read are TGTGCCAGCAGTCTCCGGACAGGAGCTTTCTACGAG. As protein: CASSLRTGAFYE. The whole CDR3 protein reads CASSLRTGAFYEQYF. This chain joins TRBV27 and TRBJ2-7, with 7 bases lining up with TRBD1. The read terminates 3 residues ahead of where the CDR3 ends, so the germline J gene completes it. This CDR3 has 15 amino acids. V gave up 5 bases and J gave up 3 bases; unmatched junction bases: 10. CDR1 is MNHEY and CDR2 is SMNVEV in the germline V gene (reference sequence).

To note about this clone: The CDR3 extends 3 residues past the end of the read, so its final part is completed from the germline J gene. This chain joins TRBV20-1 and TRBJ2-5; D is perhaps TRBD2 (7 bases). Germline CDR1 DFQATT, CDR2 SNEGSKA (reference sequence). Trimming removed 5 bases at V and 2 bases at J, with 18 bases between. The CDR3 contains 15 residues. Partial CDR3 DNA: TGCAGTGCTGGGGAGGCCGGGGGGACACAAGAGACC. This translates into CSAGEAGGTQET. The whole CDR3 is CSAGEAGGTQETQYF.

As for this clone: The CDR3 extends 3 residues past the end of the read, so its final part is completed from the germline J gene. This rearrangement joins TRBV19 to TRBJ2-6; TRBD1 or TRBD2 may be the D gene (5 bases each). The CDR3 runs 19 residues. Germline lookup yields CDR1 LNHDA and CDR2 SQIVND (reference sequence). Trimming stripped 6 bases from V and 2 bases from J, with 23 bases between. The CDR3 here is CASSSTQGESGTGANVLTF. CDR3 DNA, as far as it was read: TGTGCCAGTAGCTCGACCCAGGGAGAGAGTGGAACTGGGGCCAACGTC.

Remarks on this clone: The read terminates 3 residues before the CDR3 end, so the remaining end is supplied by the germline J gene. This chain joins TRBV2 and TRBJ1-5; D gene ambiguous. From germline, CDR1 is SNHLY and CDR2 FYNNEI. Between the trimmed V and J ends, which lost 6 bases and 4 bases, there was a span of 10 bases. The CDR3 is 13 amino acids. CDR3 DNA, as far as it was read: TGTGCCAGCAGGGTTCAGATTAATCAGCCC. It encodes CASRVQINQP. The CDR3 in full is CASRVQINQPQHF.

As for this clone: The read ends 3 residues before the CDR3 terminus; that terminus is restored from the germline J gene. The chain couples TRBV5-1 to TRBJ2-7, with D perhaps TRBD2 (6 bases). V was pared by 2 bases and J by 3 bases, with 15 bases between. The CDR3 has 15 amino acids. Germline lookup yields CDR1 SGHRS and CDR2 YFSETQ. CDR3 sequence: CASSFATRDDYEQYF. Partial CDR3 DNA: TGCGCCAGCAGCTTCGCGACTAGAGATGACTACGAG.

Comments on this clone: The CDR3 end is not reached by the read, which stops 3 residues before it; the germline J gene fills it in. The chain is built from TRBV28 and TRBJ1-2; maybe TRBD1 (5 bases). From germline, CDR1 is MDHEN and CDR2 SYDVKM. Trimming took 5 bases from V and 3 from J, leaving 19 bases between them. The CDR3 extends over 16 amino acids. CDR3 residues: CASSPGSGPSDYGYTF. CDR3 DNA (partial): TGTGCCAGCAGTCCGGGTTCAGGGCCTTCAGACTATGGC.

A remark on this clone: The sequence runs out 3 residues before the end of the CDR3; the remainder is reconstructed from the germline J gene. The rearrangement uses TRBV20-1 and TRBJ1-2; TRBD1 matches at 7 bases. The length of the CDR3 is 18 residues. V gave up 6 bases and J gave up 2 bases; unmatched junction bases: 21. The germline CDR1 and CDR2 sequences are DFQATT and SNEGSKA (reference sequence). The CDR3 spells CSATRGGGKGNYNYGYTF. CDR3 bases read: TGCAGTGCCACCCGGGGAGGGGGCAAAGGCAACTACAACTATGGC.

As regards this clone: The read finishes 3 residues shy of the CDR3 end, and the germline J gene is used to complete it. This rearrangement joins TRBV12-3 or TRBV12-4 to TRBJ1-3; 7 nucleotides agree with TRBD1. V lost 6 bases to trimming and J lost 3 bases; unmatched junction nucleotides: 5. The CDR3 extends over 14 amino acids. The part of the CDR3 DNA that was read is TGTGCCAGCAGCAGCAGGGGGTTTGGAAACACC. It is translated as CASSSRGFGNT. The complete CDR3 reads CASSSRGFGNTIYF.

Points on this clone: The read ends 3 residues early relative to the CDR3; the germline J gene fills the gap. The chain is built from TRBV30 and TRBJ1-3, with D unclear. Germline V gene lookup returns CDR1 GTSNPN and CDR2 SVGIG (reference sequence). V gave up 2 bases and J gave up 0 bases, with 11 bases separating them. This CDR3 comprises 15 residues. The DNA read from the CDR3 is TGTGCCTGGAGTTATAGCCAGAGCTCTGGAAACACC. Translating it yields CAWSYSQSSGNT. In full, the CDR3 reads CAWSYSQSSGNTIYF.

As to this clone: The CDR3 end lies 3 residues beyond the end of the read and is filled in from the germline J gene. The V gene is TRBV6-2 or TRBV6-3, the J gene TRBJ1-5, with D perhaps TRBD1 (6 bases). Trimming left V 7 bases short and J 6 bases short, with 13 bases between. Germline V gene sequence: CDR1 MNHEY, CDR2 SVGEGT. The CDR3 totals 13 residues. CDR3 residues: CASTLGGTQPQHF. The covered CDR3 bases are TGTGCCAGCACCCTTGGGGGCACTCAGCCC.